These 15 T cell receptor beta chains originate from one sample sequenced in a study of T cell repertoires in cytomegalovirus infection. TCRdb redid the calling of the reads with MiXCR, one entry per CDR3 protein. This table holds around 310,000 distinct CDR3 sequences, roughly a sixth found once. The sequencing sample was made of PBMCs. These receptors all stem from a human donor in good health (CMV status not recorded). Some clones in this sample may be carry-over from other donors' samples.

V and J are TRBV19 and TRBJ1-5; no reliable D call. The V end was cut by 5 bases, the J end by 7 bases, with 15 bases between. The CDR3 length is 14 residues. Germline assignment: CDR1 LNHDA and CDR2 SQIVND (reference sequence). This CDR3 reads CASSGGLGRQPQHF. DNA of the CDR3: TGTGCCAGTAGTGGCGGCTTGGGCCGGCAGCCCCAGCATTTT.

This clonotype came up many times. The rearrangement joins TRBV19 to TRBJ2-2, with 8 bases aligning to TRBD2. This CDR3 has 16 residues. The germline gives CDR1 LNHDA, CDR2 SQIVND (reference sequence). Unmatched junction bases numbered 9, after V lost 5 bases and J lost 4 bases. Written as DNA, the CDR3 is TGTGCCAGTAGTTCGGGACTAGATTTTGTCACCGGGGAGCTGTTTTTT. Residues: CASSSGLDFVTGELFF.

Points on this clonotype: A much larger clonotype is one base distant, so this may be a read error. The CDR3 bases are TGCGTCAGCAGCTTGGATGTAGGCCAAAGCTACGAGCAGTACTTC. It codes for CVSSLDVGQSYEQYF. The V and J genes are TRBV5-1 and TRBJ2-7; D unclear. The germline V gene encodes CDR1 SGHRS and CDR2 YFSETQ. This CDR3 comprises 15 residues.

This clonotype was seen at least ten times. DNA for the CDR3: TGTGCCAGCAGTCGTAACTATGGCTACACCTTC. Translating gives CASSRNYGYTF. The V call is TRBV12-3 or TRBV12-4, the J call TRBJ1-2, with unresolved D. This CDR3 region has 11 residues. The V end was cut by 5 bases, the J end by 1 base, with 2 bases between.

V and J are TRBV28 and TRBJ1-2, with D hard to call. Germline V CDR1 and CDR2: MDHEN, SYDVKM. The CDR3 sequence is 14 residues long. V lost 5 bases and J lost 8, with 18 bases in between. The CDR3 protein is CASSPDPAAKGYTF. CDR3 nucleotides: TGTGCCAGCAGTCCAGACCCAGCGGCAAAAGGCTACACCTTC.

In its sample, this clonotype was seen many times. This chain connects TRBV6-1 to TRBJ1-3, with 10 bases matching TRBD1. CDR1 is MNHNS and CDR2 is SASEGT in the germline V gene. Trimming removed 5 bases from V and 8 bases from J; junction bases left unmatched: 9. The CDR3 totals 15 residues. CDR3 nucleotide sequence: TGTGCCAGCAGTTATACGGGACAGGGGACAGACACCATATATTTT. Translated, it gives CASSYTGQGTDTIYF.

This chain connects TRBV6-1 to TRBJ2-3, with 8 bases fitting TRBD2. V was clipped by 6 bases and J by 4 bases; unmatched bases: 9. CDR1 is MNHNS, CDR2 SASEGT, per germline. The CDR3 runs 15 residues. Here the CDR3 reads CASRGPGGAADTQYF. DNA for the CDR3: TGTGCCAGCAGGGGCCCGGGGGGGGCGGCAGATACGCAGTATTTT.

This clonotype occurred a few times. The chain combines TRBV6-2 or TRBV6-3 with TRBJ1-1; the match to TRBD1 covers 9 bases. The CDR3 length is 16 residues. Germline V gene sequence: CDR1 MNHEY, CDR2 SVGEGT. Trimming cost V 2 bases and J 3 bases; bases outside gene matches: 7. CDR3 nucleotides: TGTGCCAGCAGTTACCGTGGGACAGGGCTGGACACTGAAGCTTTCTTT. Its translation: CASSYRGTGLDTEAFF.

V is TRBV28 and J is TRBJ2-7, with a tentative D call TRBD1 (6 bases). Germline lookup yields CDR1 MDHEN and CDR2 SYDVKM. The V gene lost 5 bases and the J gene lost 5 bases, with 13 bases spanning the gap. This CDR3 has 13 residues. This CDR3 is CASSRDTPHEQYF. In DNA form, the CDR3 reads TGTGCCAGCAGTCGGGACACCCCCCACGAGCAGTACTTC.

This clonotype turned up a few times. This rearrangement joins TRBV15 to TRBJ1-6, with TRBD1 matching 7 bases. The J segment lost 7 bases and the V segment lost 9 bases, leaving 6 bases of the junction unmatched. Germline CDR1 and CDR2: LNHNV and YYDKDF (reference sequence). CDR3 length: 13 residues. CDR3 sequence (DNA): TGTGCCACGGCCGGGACAGTGAATTCACCCCTCCACTTT. It specifies CATAGTVNSPLHF. The full variable domain, rest sourced from reference TRBV15 and TRBJ1-6, is DAMVIQNPRYQVTQFGKPVTLSCSQTLNHNVMYWYQQKSSQAPKLLFHYYDKDFNNEADTPDNFQSRRPNTSFCFLDIRSPGLGDTAMYLCATAGTVNSPLHFGNGTRLTVT.

This clonotype was counted only a few times. The chain uses TRBV5-4 and TRBJ1-1; 8 bases are a match to TRBD1. The V segment lost 5 bases and the J segment 7 bases; nucleotides outside the gene matches: 16. Looked up from germline, CDR1 is SGHNT and CDR2 is YYREEE (reference sequence). The CDR3 spans 16 residues. CDR3 residues: CASSRRIDRGVGEAFF. CDR3 nucleotides: TGTGCCAGCAGTCGCCGGATCGACAGGGGTGTAGGTGAAGCTTTCTTT.

A remark on this clonotype: Germline is not matched at one junction end, which may reflect a read error. This chain links TRBV4-1 with TRBJ1-2; 7 nucleotides line up with TRBD1. The CDR3 loop spans 13 amino acids. Germline V gene sequence: CDR1 MGHRA, CDR2 YSYEKL. The CDR3 DNA follows: TGTGCCAGCAGCGTCGAGACAGGGCATGGCTACACCTTC. Translation gives CASSVETGHGYTF.

This clonotype was seen repeatedly, ten times or more. The V call is TRBV7-2, the J call TRBJ1-5; possible D gene TRBD1, 5 bases. Trimming pared 1 base from V and 9 bases from J, leaving 16 bases between. This CDR3 comprises 15 residues. CDR1 is SGHTA, CDR2 FQGNSA, per germline. In DNA form, the CDR3 reads TGTGCCAGCAGCTTAGTAGGCGCCTTTGGGGGGCCCCAGCATTTT. This sequence encodes CASSLVGAFGGPQHF.

This clonotype was seen a handful of times. The V and J genes are TRBV10-3 and TRBJ2-1, with 8 bases identical to TRBD1. The ends lost 2 bases at V and 4 bases at J; junction bases unmatched: 10. This CDR3 contains 17 residues. Germline V gives CDR1 ENHRY, CDR2 SYGVKD. Here the CDR3 DNA reads TGTGCCATCAGTGAGAAGGCCGACAGGGGAAAGTACAATGAGCAGTTCTTC. Protein sequence: CAISEKADRGKYNEQFF.

This clonotype turned up a few times. The chain recombines TRBV19 with TRBJ2-1; D ambiguous. V shed 3 bases and J shed 9 bases, with 6 bases lying between them. This CDR3 has 11 residues. The germline V gene has CDR1 LNHDA and CDR2 SQIVND (reference sequence). This chain's CDR3 is CASSIYAEQFF. The CDR3 DNA follows: TGTGCCAGTAGTATCTACGCTGAGCAGTTCTTC.